The 21 T cell receptor beta chains below all came from one sample that was sequenced in a study of cytomegalovirus exposure and HLA in healthy donors (dated by TCRdb to 2016 to 2017). Library construction relied on the immunoSEQ multiplex PCR assay. The multiplex PCR relied on a mix of 60 forward primers for TCR Vbeta segments and 13 reverse primers for TCR Jbeta segments. Sourced from immuneACCESS, this table was stored by TCRdb with only in-frame sequences that have V and J called. A share of the clones is absent; for the studies checked, an unresolved V gene accounts for under half, and the remainder has no known explanation. The table for this sample lists about 140,000 clones; about three quarters of them were counted only once. Clones ranked in the top ten supply 1.5% to 2% of the sample. The specimen sequenced was PBMCs. These receptors originate from a female donor in good health and CMV-seronegative.

The chain links TRBV2 to TRBJ2-7; 11 bases line up with TRBD2. The CDR3 is 14 residues long. The J segment lost 5 bases and the V segment lost 6 bases, leaving 6 bases of the junction unmatched. Germline V gene data show CDR1 as SNHLY and CDR2 as FYNNEI. The CDR3 loop reads CASSPLAGDHEQYF. The CDR3 bases are TGTGCCAGCAGCCCACTAGCGGGGGACCACGAGCAGTACTTC.

This clone was seen only once. The chain employs TRBV11-3 and TRBJ2-1, with 7 bases identical to TRBD1. CDR1 SGHNT and CDR2 YENEEA come from the germline V gene. J lost 12 bases, V lost 5 bases, and 7 bases had no gene match. This CDR3 contains 12 residues. This CDR3 is CASSAPGQSQFF. The DNA of the CDR3 is TGTGCCAGCAGCGCGCCGGGACAGTCGCAGTTCTTC.

V is TRBV14 and J is TRBJ2-7; a weak D match, TRBD2 (5 bases). The V end lost 1 base, the J end lost 1 base, and 8 bases lay between the germline ends. The CDR3 is made up of 14 amino acids. In germline, CDR1 is SGHDN, CDR2 FVKESK. The CDR3 DNA is TGTGCCAGCAGCCAAGTTCGCGGGTCCTACGAGCAGTACTTC. Its protein is CASSQVRGSYEQYF.

The chain uses TRBV7-8 and TRBJ1-1, with D hard to call. The CDR3 contains 16 residues. Trimming removed 1 base at V and 0 bases at J, with 12 bases between. Germline values: CDR1 SGHVS, CDR2 FQNEAQ. The CDR3 region has the DNA TGTGCCAGCAGCTTAGTGGGCAGTACCTTGAACACTGAAGCTTTCTTT. Amino acid sequence: CASSLVGSTLNTEAFF.

The V call is TRBV5-1, the J call TRBJ1-3; TRBD1 matches at 7 bases. The J segment lost 0 bases and the V segment lost 4 bases, leaving 4 bases of the junction unmatched. In germline, CDR1 is SGHRS, CDR2 YFSETQ. The length of the CDR3 is 15 residues. The CDR3 reads CASSRDRDSGNTIYF. The CDR3 coding sequence is TGCGCCAGCAGCAGAGACAGGGACTCTGGAAACACCATATATTTT.

This clone has only one observation. The J gene is TRBJ2-1, the V gene TRBV27; 12 nucleotides match TRBD2. Germline trimming cut 6 bases from V and 5 bases from J; bases unmatched to any gene: 8. The CDR3 runs to 16 residues. CDR1 and CDR2 (germline): MNHEY, SMNVEV (reference sequence). The CDR3 coding sequence is TGTGCCAGCAGCCTGGTGACTAGCGGGAGCAACAATGAGCAGTTCTTC. Translated: CASSLVTSGSNNEQFF.

V usage is TRBV28 and J usage is TRBJ1-2, with TRBD1 identical over 8 bases. V lost 6 bases to trimming and J lost 7 bases; unmatched junction nucleotides: 10. Germline lookup yields CDR1 MDHEN and CDR2 SYDVKM. The CDR3 is made up of 14 amino acids. Here the CDR3 reads CASSLTGQGFGYTF. CDR3 bases: TGTGCCAGCAGCTTAACAGGACAGGGTTTTGGCTACACCTTC.

This chain uses TRBV5-1 with TRBJ2-3; D is possibly TRBD1 (6 bases). Germline values: CDR1 SGHRS, CDR2 YFSETQ. V lost 0 bases and J lost 2, with 10 bases in between. This CDR3 region has 15 residues. The CDR3 region is CASSLARQDTDTQYF. The CDR3 DNA reads TGCGCCAGCAGCTTGGCCAGACAGGACACAGATACGCAGTATTTT. Variable domain in full (rest from reference TRBV5-1 and TRBJ2-3): KAGVTQTPRYLIKTRGQQVTLSCSPISGHRSVSWYQQTPGQGLQFLFEYFSETQRNKGNFPGRFSGRQFSNSRSEMNVSTLELGDSALYLCASSLARQDTDTQYFGPGTRLTVL.

The chain couples TRBV4-1 to TRBJ2-2; TRBD1 might be the D (6 bases). Germline values: CDR1 MGHRA, CDR2 YSYEKL. V lost 2 bases, J lost 6 bases, and 13 bases lay in between. This CDR3 contains 15 residues. CDR3 nucleotide sequence: TGCGCCAGCAGCCAAACCCAGGGGAATCCCGGGGAGCTGTTTTTT. This translates into CASSQTQGNPGELFF.

Only one count was recorded for this clone. This chain links TRBV9 with TRBJ2-7; D not certain. CDR1 is SGDLS and CDR2 is YYNGEE in the germline V gene. The CDR3 sequence is 14 residues long. Trimming cost V 0 bases and J 0 bases, with 7 bases left between them. CDR3 loop: CASSVETGSYEQYF. CDR3 nucleotides: TGTGCCAGCAGCGTAGAGACGGGCTCCTACGAGCAGTACTTC.

The gene calls are TRBV9 and TRBJ2-7, with a weak D call TRBD1 (6 bases). Germline-derived CDR1 and CDR2 are SGDLS and YYNGEE. V was pared by 0 bases and J by 2 bases, with 9 bases between. This CDR3 region has 14 residues. In DNA form, the CDR3 reads TGTGCCAGCAGCGTAGAGGCAGGGGCCTACGAGCAGTACTTC. As protein: CASSVEAGAYEQYF. Drawing the rest from reference TRBV9 and TRBJ2-7, the complete variable domain is DSGVTQTPKHLITATGQRVTLRCSPRSGDLSVYWYQQSLDQGLQFLIQYYNGEERAKGNILERFSAQQFPDLHSELNLSSLELGDSALYFCASSVEAGAYEQYFGPGTRLTVT.

V usage is TRBV18 and J usage is TRBJ1-1; D uncertain. The V gene lost 3 bases and the J gene lost 1 base, with 9 bases spanning the gap. The germline V gene has CDR1 KGHSH and CDR2 LQKENI. CDR3 length: 14 residues. The CDR3 region is CASSPLRRNTEAFF. CDR3 nucleotides: TGTGCCAGCTCACCTCTCCGCAGGAACACTGAAGCTTTCTTT.

This chain joins TRBV5-1 and TRBJ2-7; 9 positions agree with TRBD1. The CDR3 runs 15 residues. The germline V gene encodes CDR1 SGHRS and CDR2 YFSETQ. J lost 2 bases, V lost 3 bases, and 6 bases had no gene match. The CDR3 region has the DNA TGCGCCAGCAGCTCACTCGGGACAGGGACCTACGAGCAGTACTTC. This codes for CASSSLGTGTYEQYF.

The chain combines TRBV6-6 with TRBJ2-5; a weak D match, TRBD2 (7 bases). The germline V gene has CDR1 MNHNY and CDR2 SVGAGI (reference sequence). The CDR3 totals 14 residues. The V end lost 5 bases, the J end lost 10 bases, and 20 bases lay between the germline ends. CDR3 nucleotide sequence: TGTGCCAGCAGTCAGACAGGCCCCAGGGAGGGCCAGTACTTC. Its translation is CASSQTGPREGQYF.

The J gene is TRBJ2-7, the V gene TRBV19, with 13 bases aligning to TRBD2. Germline CDR1 is LNHDA and CDR2 is SQIVND (reference sequence). After removal of 5 bases from V and 2 bases from J, the junction contained 9 bases not matched to a gene. The CDR3 loop spans 17 amino acids. This chain's CDR3 is CASSFRLAGGGAYEQYF. CDR3 DNA sequence: TGTGCCAGTAGTTTCCGACTAGCGGGAGGCGGTGCCTACGAGCAGTACTTC.

This clone is a singleton in its sample. Here the CDR3 reads CASSPQRMSGTQYF. CDR3 bases: TGTGCCAGTAGTCCCCAAAGGATGTCGGGGACCCAGTACTTC. The chain links TRBV19 to TRBJ2-5; no reliable D call. The CDR3 sequence is 14 residues long. Germline lookup yields CDR1 LNHDA and CDR2 SQIVND (reference sequence). Trimming removed 5 bases from V and 7 bases from J, with 17 bases in between.

The chain has TRBV5-4 and TRBJ2-5; the D gene is possibly TRBD1 (5 bases). The germline V and J ends were trimmed by 4 bases and 2 bases, with 9 bases remaining between them. CDR1 is SGHNT, CDR2 YYREEE, per germline (reference sequence). CDR3 length equals 13 residues. The CDR3 is CASSQTDQETQYF. CDR3 bases: TGTGCCAGCAGCCAGACAGATCAAGAGACCCAGTACTTC. The complete variable domain, with remaining parts taken from reference TRBV5-4 and TRBJ2-5, reads ETGVTQSPTHLIKTRGQQVTLRCSSQSGHNTVSWYQQALGQGPQFIFQYYREEENGRGNFPPRFSGLQFPNYSSELNVNALELDDSALYLCASSQTDQETQYFGPGTRLLVL.

V and J are TRBV19 and TRBJ1-1; 7 nucleotides agree with TRBD1. The CDR3 runs to 13 residues. Germline-derived CDR1 and CDR2 are LNHDA and SQIVND (reference sequence). The V segment lost 7 bases and the J segment 4 bases; nucleotides outside the gene matches: 6. The DNA of the CDR3 is TGTGCCAGTACCGTACAGGGGAGCACTGAAGCTTTCTTT. It is translated as CASTVQGSTEAFF.

Comment on this clone: A read error may account for a junction end that differs from germline. The chain is built from TRBV7-7 and TRBJ2-2; 7 bases align to TRBD1. Per the germline V gene, CDR1 is SSHAT and CDR2 is FNYEAQ (reference sequence). This CDR3 has 13 residues. In DNA, the CDR3 is TGTGCTAGCAGCTTAGACAGGGCCGGGGAGCTGTTTTTT. This codes for CASSLDRAGELFF. The whole variable domain, filled in from reference TRBV7-7 and TRBJ2-2, reads GAGVSQSPRYKVTKRGQDVTLRCDPISSHATLYWYQQALGQGPEFLTYFNYEAQPDKSGLPSDRFSAERPEGSISTLTIQRTEQRDSAMYRCASSLDRAGELFFGEGSRLTVL.

CDR3 amino acids: CASSLGTGSNTEAFF. Here the CDR3 DNA reads TGTGCCAGCAGTCTGGGGACAGGGTCGAACACTGAAGCTTTCTTT. This chain connects TRBV27 to TRBJ1-1, with 9 bases fitting TRBD1. This CDR3 is 15 amino acids long. V was clipped by 5 bases and J by 1 base; unmatched bases: 5. Per germline, CDR1 MNHEY and CDR2 SMNVEV (reference sequence).

The chain couples TRBV2 to TRBJ2-1; 9 positions agree with TRBD1. The CDR3 sequence is 14 residues long. Germline values: CDR1 SNHLY, CDR2 FYNNEI. With 9 bases clipped from V and 9 bases from J, the junction kept 12 bases outside the gene matches. As DNA, the CDR3 is TGTGCCAGGAAAAGGACAGGGGAAGGGGGTGAGCAGTTCTTC. It encodes CARKRTGEGGEQFF.